This TCR beta chain comes out of a study of cytomegalovirus exposure and HLA in healthy donors (dated by TCRdb to 2015 to 2018). With regard to the full study: According to a later analysis, one platform produced both the roughly 120 validation repertoires and the 666 repertoires of the first cohort. The study was designed to test whether signatures of past pathogen exposure could be identified by cataloging public T cell receptors. To predict cytomegalovirus infection status, the study combined high-throughput TCR immunosequencing, statistical association of individual TCRs with disease status, and machine learning. Along with the approximately 700-subject first cohort, a separate validation cohort of over 90 different subjects was used. The full study reports these points: Most TCR sequences were observed very rarely across donors, whereas some public TCRs were present in many individuals. It was suggested by the authors that the approach could potentially be generalized to other disease states and immunological phenotypes. A later analysis lacked HLA typing for the validation cohort, so it scored co-occurrence in that cohort across all 110 or so repertoires. A few of the identified cytomegalovirus-associated TCR beta chains were confirmed in vitro to be specific for cytomegalovirus antigens. The classifier was reported to diagnose cytomegalovirus status with high specificity and sensitivity in both the original cohort and the validation cohort. Of the cluster scores, 94% were above 0 in a later analysis, which found that TCRs clustered in the first cohort also tended to co-occur in the approximately 120 validation repertoires. The study listed 150 to 200 TCR beta chains as associated with cytomegalovirus.

Separate from the roughly 700-subject first cohort, the validation cohort of 95 to 150 subjects was the group to which the donors belonged. V loses 4 bases at its end and J loses 3 bases; junction bases beyond the gene matches: 6. The CDR3 runs 15 amino acids, cysteine and phenylalanine included. The only DNA kept is the CDR3, 45 bases in frame from the first base. The germline V gene encodes CDR1 SGHNT and CDR2 YYREEE (reference sequence). Comments on this clone: No cognate antigen has been identified for it. The record has no base qualities; no much larger clone is one base away.

Library preparation was by the immunoSEQ multiplex PCR assay. Per the source publication's procedure: A statistical classification framework was developed to diagnose cytomegalovirus status using the catalog of TCR beta chain sequences. TCRdb provides this immuneACCESS table in a form limited to in-frame rearrangements. Some clones are lacking; in checked studies, under half of them reflect an unresolved V gene, and why the rest are absent is not known. V, J and clone size are taken as reported in that table, and D and trimming were inferred from the DNA itself. The sample table lists tens of thousands of clones, approximately 96% of them with a count of one. Roughly 1.5% of the sample belongs to the ten largest clones.

The TCR originated in a woman younger than 30 in good health and CMV-seropositive. Rearrangement joined TRBV5-4 to TRBJ2-3; 9 nucleotides in the junction match TRBD2. The sequenced sample consisted of PBMCs. The CDR3 here reads CASSRSGRLTDTQYF. The nucleotide sequence reads as follows: TGTGCCAGCAGCCGGAGCGGGAGGTTAACAGATACGCAGTATTTT. The full variable domain, with segments outside the CDR3 supplied by the reference TRBV5-4 and TRBJ2-3 proteins, appears as ETGVTQSPTHLIKTRGQQVTLRCSSQSGHNTVSWYQQALGQGPQFIFQYYREEENGRGNFPPRFSGLQFPNYSSELNVNALELDDSALYLCASSRSGRLTDTQYFGPGTRLTVL.